A single sample is the source of the 22 T cell receptor beta chains below, sequenced in a study of blood T cell repertoires in COVID-19. Measured with immunoSEQ multiplex PCR; TCRdb has only the in-frame clones, and not every one. Of about 190,000 clones listed, about 88% are singletons. Material: peripheral blood. The receptors derive from a human donor in a cohort sampled during active COVID-19.

This clone came up a few times. The chain recombines TRBV24-1 with TRBJ2-4; the D is unclear. Germline CDR1 reads KGHDR; CDR2 reads SFDVKD. The CDR3 contains 19 residues. V was clipped by 0 bases and J by 0 bases, with 17 bases between them. The CDR3 DNA reads TGTGCCACCAGTGATTTGCAGAATTTTAAGAGGATAGCCAAAAACATTCAGTACTTC. Its translation is CATSDLQNFKRIAKNIQYF.

The V and J genes are TRBV5-8 and TRBJ1-3; D unresolved. Germline-derived CDR1 and CDR2 are SGHTS and YDEGEE. Trimming stripped 4 bases from V and 1 base from J, with 12 bases between. CDR3 length equals 15 residues. The CDR3 DNA follows: TGTGCCAGCAGCCTGATTTCCAGATCTGGAAACACCATATATTTT. It yields the protein CASSLISRSGNTIYF.

The V gene is TRBV3-1 (or the pseudogene TRBV3-2), the J gene TRBJ1-1; D ambiguous. The V gene lost 3 bases and the J gene lost 6 bases, with 5 bases spanning the gap. Germline-derived CDR1 and CDR2 are LGHDT and YNNKEL (reference sequence). This CDR3 spans 11 amino acids. CDR3 sequence reads: CASSQRAEAFF. The CDR3 DNA follows: TGTGCCAGCAGCCAGCGCGCTGAAGCTTTCTTT.

V and J are TRBV6-5 and TRBJ2-3; 10 positions agree with TRBD1. V shed 8 bases and J 4 bases; nucleotides not matched to a gene: 6. Looked up from germline, CDR1 is MNHEY and CDR2 is SVGAGI. The CDR3 extends over 14 amino acids. CDR3 loop: CASGDRGWADTQYF. Written as DNA, the CDR3 is TGTGCCAGCGGGGACAGGGGCTGGGCAGATACGCAGTATTTT.

This chain uses TRBV12-3 or TRBV12-4 with TRBJ1-4; D is undetermined. This CDR3 region has 13 residues. V dropped 2 bases and J dropped 5 bases, with 6 bases sitting between them. CDR3 in amino acids: CASSLFKNEKLFF. The CDR3 DNA follows: TGTGCCAGCAGTTTATTTAAAAATGAAAAACTGTTTTTT.

V gene TRBV2 combines with J gene TRBJ1-5; TRBD1 matches at 7 bases. The CDR3 is 14 amino acids. Germline CDR1 SNHLY, CDR2 FYNNEI. Trimming removed 7 bases from V and 7 bases from J; junction bases left unmatched: 10. CDR3 DNA: TGTGCCAGCAAGGGACAGATGGTTTTACAGCCCCAGCATTTT. Translating it yields CASKGQMVLQPQHF. Full variable domain (outside the CDR3, taken from reference TRBV2 and TRBJ1-5): EPEVTQTPSHQVTQMGQEVILRCVPISNHLYFYWYRQILGQKVEFLVSFYNNEISEKSEIFDDQFSVERPDGSNFTLKIRSTKLEDSAMYFCASKGQMVLQPQHFGDGTRLSIL.

V is TRBV3-1 (or the pseudogene TRBV3-2) and J is TRBJ1-5; D might be TRBD1 (5 bases). V was clipped by 4 bases and J by 8 bases, with 12 bases between them. Germline V gene sequence: CDR1 LGHDT, CDR2 YNNKEL (reference sequence). The CDR3 sequence is 13 residues long. The CDR3: CASSLGGEEPQHF. The CDR3, as DNA: TGTGCCAGCAGCCTGGGGGGGGAGGAGCCCCAGCATTTT.

V gene TRBV3-1 (or the pseudogene TRBV3-2) combines with J gene TRBJ1-6, with D hard to call. In germline, CDR1 is LGHDT, CDR2 YNNKEL (reference sequence). The CDR3 extends over 14 amino acids. V was pared by 2 bases and J by 7 bases, with 9 bases between. The CDR3 loop reads CASSQQAFNSPLHF. The CDR3 DNA reads as TGTGCCAGCAGCCAACAGGCGTTCAATTCACCCCTCCACTTT.

The chain couples TRBV24-1 to TRBJ1-2; 8 nucleotides line up with TRBD1. Germline V gives CDR1 KGHDR, CDR2 SFDVKD. With 5 bases clipped from V and 7 bases from J, the junction kept 5 bases outside the gene matches. The CDR3 runs 13 residues. CDR3 sequence reads: CATSVGTGFGYTF. DNA of the CDR3: TGTGCCACCAGTGTGGGGACAGGATTTGGCTACACCTTC.

This chain joins TRBV19 and TRBJ1-5; D is uncertain. The CDR3 is 16 residues long. Germline V CDR1 and CDR2: LNHDA, SQIVND (reference sequence). Trimming took 3 bases from V and 5 from J, leaving 17 bases between them. This CDR3 reads CASSMIGHGGYQPQHF. CDR3 in DNA: TGTGCCAGTAGTATGATAGGGCACGGAGGATATCAGCCCCAGCATTTT.

Concerning this clone: The junction departs from the called germline gene at one end, perhaps through a read error. The chain joins TRBV2 to TRBJ1-5, with TRBD1 matching 7 bases. The CDR3 extends over 14 amino acids. Germline CDR1 SNHLY, CDR2 FYNNEI. The CDR3 nucleotides are TGTGCCAGCAGTCTGACAGGGAACGTTCAGTCCCAGCATTTT. As protein: CASSLTGNVQSQHF.

This clone occurred a few times. The chain is built from TRBV5-1 and TRBJ2-3; 14 nucleotides align to TRBD2. With V trimmed by 7 bases and J by 5 bases, 3 bases remained unmatched. CDR1 is SGHRS and CDR2 is YFSETQ in the germline V gene. The CDR3 has 14 residues. The CDR3 loop reads CASAGTSGGDTQYF. The CDR3 DNA sequence: TGCGCCAGCGCCGGGACTAGCGGGGGAGATACGCAGTATTTT.

J is TRBJ1-1 and V is TRBV6-2 or TRBV6-3; 7 bases match TRBD1. This CDR3 contains 17 residues. Germline V gene lookup returns CDR1 MNHEY and CDR2 SVGEGT. V shed 5 bases, J shed 0 bases, and the junction held 12 bases outside the gene matches. CDR3 sequence reads: CASSRGQTGIMNTEAFF. The DNA of the CDR3 is TGTGCCAGCAGTAGGGGCCAGACAGGGATCATGAACACTGAAGCTTTCTTT.

This clone has only a few counts. The chain is built from TRBV18 and TRBJ2-7, with D tentatively TRBD1 (5 bases). This CDR3 spans 15 amino acids. CDR1 and CDR2 (germline): KGHSH, LQKENI. V lost 1 base to trimming and J lost 2 bases, with 12 bases between them. In DNA, the CDR3 is TGTGCCAGCTCACCACTCGACAGCCCTACCTACGAGCAGTACTTC. This gives the protein CASSPLDSPTYEQYF.

V is TRBV28 and J is TRBJ1-1; a weak D match, TRBD1 (5 bases). Trimming pared 6 bases from V and 11 bases from J, leaving 25 bases between. Germline lookup yields CDR1 MDHEN and CDR2 SYDVKM. CDR3 length: 15 residues. The CDR3 here is CASSQAGDSRLMAFF. CDR3 coding DNA: TGTGCCAGCAGCCAGGCCGGCGACAGCCGCCTTATGGCTTTCTTT. Combining the CDR3 with reference TRBV28 and TRBJ1-1 gives the whole variable domain DVKVTQSSRYLVKRTGEKVFLECVQDMDHENMFWYRQDPGLGLRLIYFSYDVKMKEKGDIPEGYSVSREKKERFSLILESASTNQTSMYLCASSQAGDSRLMAFFGQGTRLTVV.

This chain uses TRBV19 with TRBJ1-3; TRBD1 aligns across 7 bases. CDR1 is LNHDA, CDR2 SQIVND, per germline (reference sequence). The CDR3 runs 14 residues. V shed 3 bases and J 2 bases; nucleotides not matched to a gene: 1. This chain's CDR3 is CASSMTGTGNTIYF. CDR3 bases: TGTGCCAGTAGTATGACAGGGACTGGAAACACCATATATTTT.

This clone was counted between two and nine times. V gene TRBV27 combines with J gene TRBJ2-7, with D unresolved. V lost 5 bases and J lost 0, with 11 bases in between. CDR3 length: 14 residues. Germline V gene sequence: CDR1 MNHEY, CDR2 SMNVEV (reference sequence). The CDR3 nucleotides read TGTGCCAGCAGTCCTTATCCCAGCTCCTACGAGCAGTACTTC. Residues: CASSPYPSSYEQYF.

This clone turned up a few times. The V call is TRBV20-1, the J call TRBJ2-5; D tentatively fits TRBD1 or TRBD2 (6 bases each). The CDR3 runs to 15 residues. Germline V gives CDR1 DFQATT, CDR2 SNEGSKA (reference sequence). Trimming removed 3 bases from V and 5 bases from J, with 19 bases in between. Here the CDR3 reads CSASAGHSVLETQYF. The CDR3 DNA reads TGCAGTGCTAGTGCGGGACACAGTGTCCTGGAGACCCAGTACTTC.

The chain recombines TRBV7-2 with TRBJ2-1; 14 bases are a match to TRBD2. With V trimmed by 6 bases and J by 6 bases, 1 base remained unmatched. Germline CDR1 and CDR2: SGHTA and FQGNSA. The CDR3 extends over 14 amino acids. CDR3 protein: CASRTSGGANEQFF. The CDR3 nucleotides are TGTGCCAGCAGGACTAGCGGGGGGGCCAATGAGCAGTTCTTC.

The rearrangement links TRBV7-2 to TRBJ1-6; D call uncertain. This CDR3 comprises 14 residues. V was cut by 2 bases and J by 7 bases, with 9 bases left in between. Germline V lookup: CDR1 SGHTA, CDR2 FQGNSA. This chain's CDR3 is CASSLIQFNSPLHF. Written as DNA, the CDR3 is TGTGCCAGCAGCTTAATACAGTTCAATTCACCCCTCCACTTT.

This chain uses TRBV7-2 with TRBJ1-1; D may be TRBD1 (6 bases). There are 15 residues in the CDR3. V was clipped by 0 bases and J by 6 bases, with 14 bases between them. Germline CDR1 is SGHTA and CDR2 is FQGNSA. Written as DNA, the CDR3 is TGTGCCAGCAGCTTAGCCTTACAGGGAATCGCTGAAGCTTTCTTT. It encodes CASSLALQGIAEAFF. The variable domain in full, with the rest retrieved from reference TRBV7-2 and TRBJ1-1, is GAGVSQSPSNKVTEKGKDVELRCDPISGHTALYWYRQSLGQGLEFLIYFQGNSAPDKSGLPSDRFSAERTGGSVSTLTIQRTQQEDSAVYLCASSLALQGIAEAFFGQGTRLTVV.

Only one count was recorded for this clone. The chain joins TRBV11-2 to TRBJ2-2, with D maybe TRBD2 (6 bases). The germline V gene has CDR1 SGHAT and CDR2 FQNNGV. V dropped 6 bases and J dropped 8 bases, with 16 bases sitting between them. This CDR3 is 14 amino acids long. The DNA of the CDR3 is TGTGCCAGCAGATACTCCGGGAGCGAGGGGGAGCTGTTTTTT. This encodes CASRYSGSEGELFF.